A single sample is the source of the 11 T cell receptor beta chains below, sequenced in a study of blood T cells in healthy people across ages. Through a sample-barcoded 5' primer and a J-beta primer mix, a second PCR was run for roughly 6 to 11 cycles. Each CDR3 protein is one row after TCRdb ran MiXCR on the 5' RACE reads. The sample lists hundreds of thousands of distinct CDR3 sequences; more than 45% were seen once. Sequenced input: blood. Source of these receptors: a man aged 30 to 45 in good health.

V usage is TRBV7-2 and J usage is TRBJ2-1; D is perhaps TRBD2 (5 bases). V gave up 5 bases and J gave up 3 bases, with 8 bases separating them. The CDR3 is 13 amino acids. The germline CDR1 and CDR2 sequences are SGHTA and FQGNSA. CDR3 sequence reads: CASSMDFYNEQFF. For the CDR3, the DNA is TGTGCCAGCAGCATGGACTTCTACAATGAGCAGTTCTTC.

The V call is TRBV20-1, the J call TRBJ2-5; D call uncertain. The CDR3 has 10 residues. V lost 5 bases to trimming and J lost 11 bases, with 12 bases between them. Germline CDR1 and CDR2: DFQATT and SNEGSKA (reference sequence). The CDR3 DNA reads as TGCAGTGCTGGCGGTCAGGAGCAGTACTTC. Its protein is CSAGGQEQYF.

This clonotype showed up just a few times. The rearrangement uses TRBV20-1 and TRBJ2-5; D may match TRBD1 or TRBD2 (6 bases each). The J call may be mistaken, given a closer DNA end match to TRBJ2-7. The CDR3 runs to 15 residues. The germline CDR1 and CDR2 sequences are DFQATT and SNEGSKA (reference sequence). CDR3 coding DNA: TGCAGTGCTGAGAGGGGGGCAGGGGTACAAGACGAGCAGTACTTC. Translated, it gives CSAERGAGVQDEQYF.

This clonotype was counted only a few times. The chain carries TRBV7-2 and TRBJ2-7, with D unclear. The CDR3 consists of 14 residues. The V end lost 2 bases, the J end lost 0 bases, and 8 bases lay between the germline ends. Germline CDR1 reads SGHTA; CDR2 reads FQGNSA. For the CDR3, the DNA is TGTGCCAGCAGCTTATGGATGAGCTCCTACGAGCAGTACTTC. This encodes CASSLWMSSYEQYF.

This rearrangement joins TRBV5-1 to TRBJ1-5; TRBD1 aligns across 8 bases. The CDR3 runs 16 residues. The germline gives CDR1 SGHRS, CDR2 YFSETQ. V lost 4 bases to trimming and J lost 5 bases; unmatched junction nucleotides: 11. The CDR3: CASSATGTGDYQPQHF. The CDR3 DNA is TGCGCCAGCAGCGCGACCGGGACAGGTGATTATCAGCCCCAGCATTTT.

The V and J genes are TRBV3-1 and TRBJ2-7; unclear D gene. V gave up 4 bases and J gave up 2 bases, with 9 bases separating them. This CDR3 is 13 amino acids long. Germline assignment: CDR1 LGHDT and CDR2 YNNKEL (reference sequence). The CDR3 DNA sequence: TGTGCCAGCAGCCCGTCTGTCGCCTACGAGCAGTACTTC. Translating it yields CASSPSVAYEQYF.

V gene TRBV28 combines with J gene TRBJ2-7; 9 nucleotides match TRBD1. This CDR3 has 16 residues. The trim removed 7 bases at V and 1 base at J, leaving 11 bases unmatched. Germline CDR1 reads MDHEN; CDR2 reads SYDVKM. The CDR3 DNA reads as TGTGCCAGCACGACGAGCGGGACAGGGTCATCCTACGAGCAGTACTTC. Translated: CASTTSGTGSSYEQYF.

Details on this clonotype: It may be a read error: a sequence one base away is much more abundant. The chain carries TRBV29-1 and TRBJ2-3, with TRBD1 identical over 10 bases. Germline V lookup: CDR1 SQVTM, CDR2 ANQGSEA. The CDR3 extends over 16 amino acids. V gave up 7 bases and J gave up 4 bases; unmatched junction bases: 14. This chain's CDR3 is CSGGQGSPAGPDTQYF. The CDR3 nucleotides are TGCAGCGGGGGACAGGGGAGCCCAGCGGGCCCAGATACGCAGTATTTT.

V usage is TRBV7-9 and J usage is TRBJ2-3; 8 bases agree with TRBD1. V dropped 4 bases and J dropped 6; count of bases not matched to a gene: 9. This CDR3 has 15 amino acids. Germline loops: CDR1 SEHNR, CDR2 FQNEAQ (reference sequence). DNA of the CDR3: TGTGCCAGCAGCTCACCGGGACAGGAGTACGATACGCAGTATTTT. Translated: CASSSPGQEYDTQYF. The full variable domain, rest sourced from reference TRBV7-9 and TRBJ2-3, is DTGVSQNPRHKITKRGQNVTFRCDPISEHNRLYWYRQTLGQGPEFLTYFQNEAQLEKSRLLSDRFSAERPKGSFSTLEIQRTEQGDSAMYLCASSSPGQEYDTQYFGPGTRLTVL.

The chain couples TRBV29-1 to TRBJ1-1; D is unclear. The CDR3 length is 12 residues. In germline, CDR1 is SQVTM, CDR2 ANQGSEA. Trimming left V 4 bases short and J 1 base short, with 7 bases between. The CDR3 nucleotides read TGCAGCGTTGCTCGCCGGAACACTGAAGCTTTCTTT. As protein: CSVARRNTEAFF.

This chain connects TRBV10-3 to TRBJ2-5, with 10 bases fitting TRBD1. Germline CDR1 ENHRY, CDR2 SYGVKD. This CDR3 is built from 17 residues. The ends lost 4 bases at V and 4 bases at J; junction bases unmatched: 12. CDR3 sequence reads: CAISGLETGGRGETQYF. CDR3 coding DNA: TGTGCCATCAGTGGACTGGAGACAGGGGGCAGGGGAGAGACCCAGTACTTC.